This T cell receptor beta chain was documented in a study of tumor and adjacent non-tumor tissue in lung cancer. Study-wide context: Each sample yielded 3.5 million to 5 million productive TCRbeta reads on average.

The V end lost 1 base, the J end lost 12 bases, and 10 bases lay between the germline ends. The CDR3 consists of 13 residues. Germline V CDR1 and CDR2: MNHEY, SVGAGI. This clonotype was observed at least ten times. The template was RNA from unsorted bulk tissue. Three rounds of nested PCR, following a modified ARM-PCR protocol, produced the TCRbeta library. A single record per CDR3 protein comes from TCRdb applying MiXCR to the multiplex PCR reads. The profile covers some 200,000 distinct CDR3 sequences, with approximately 74% appearing a single time and around 27% taken by the ten largest. V gene TRBV6-5 combines with J gene TRBJ1-6; D gene ambiguous. Sequencing input: lung tumor tissue. This receptor was obtained from a man aged 55 to 70 with non-small cell lung cancer. CDR3 sequence: CASSYFELRPLHF. CDR3 bases: TGTGCCAGCAGTTACTTTGAATTAAGACCCCTCCACTTT.